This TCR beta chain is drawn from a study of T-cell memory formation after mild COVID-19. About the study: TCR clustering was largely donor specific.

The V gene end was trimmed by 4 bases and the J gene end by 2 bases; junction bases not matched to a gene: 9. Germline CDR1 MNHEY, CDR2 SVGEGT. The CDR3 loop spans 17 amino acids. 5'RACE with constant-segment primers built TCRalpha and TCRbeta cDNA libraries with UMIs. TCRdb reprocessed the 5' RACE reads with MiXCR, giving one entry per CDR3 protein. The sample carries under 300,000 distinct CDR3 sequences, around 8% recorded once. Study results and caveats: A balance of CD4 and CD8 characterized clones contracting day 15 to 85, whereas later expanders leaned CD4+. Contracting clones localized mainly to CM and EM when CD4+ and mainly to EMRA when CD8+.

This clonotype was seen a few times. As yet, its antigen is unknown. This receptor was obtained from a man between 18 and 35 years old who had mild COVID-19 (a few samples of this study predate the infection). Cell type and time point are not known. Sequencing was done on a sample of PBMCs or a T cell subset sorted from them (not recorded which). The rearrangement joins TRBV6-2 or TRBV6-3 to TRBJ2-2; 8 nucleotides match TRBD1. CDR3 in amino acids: CASSSPPGQVNTGELFF. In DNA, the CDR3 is TGTGCCAGCAGTTCACCCCCGGGACAGGTCAACACCGGGGAGCTGTTTTTT.